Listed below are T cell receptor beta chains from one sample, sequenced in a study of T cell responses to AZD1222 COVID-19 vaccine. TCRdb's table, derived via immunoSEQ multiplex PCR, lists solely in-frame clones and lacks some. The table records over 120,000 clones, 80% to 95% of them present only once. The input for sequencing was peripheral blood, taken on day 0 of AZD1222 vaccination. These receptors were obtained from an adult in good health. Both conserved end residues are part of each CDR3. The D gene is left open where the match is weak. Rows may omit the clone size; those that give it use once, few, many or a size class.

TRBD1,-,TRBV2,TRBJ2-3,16,TGTGCCAGCAGTGTTGTTGGGACAGGGAGTTCAGATACGCAGTATTTT,CASSVVGTGSSDTQYF
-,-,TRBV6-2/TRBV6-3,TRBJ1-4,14,TGTGCCAGCAGTATGACCAGCGGGACCGAAAAACTGTTTTTT,CASSMTSGTEKLFF
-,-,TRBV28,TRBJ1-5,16,TGTGCCAGCAGACCCACAGGGTTATATGGCGTTCAGCCCCAGCATTTT,CASRPTGLYGVQPQHF
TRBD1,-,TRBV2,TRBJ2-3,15,TGTGCCAGCACCCTTCCCAGGGGGCACACAGATACGCAGTATTTT,CASTLPRGHTDTQYF
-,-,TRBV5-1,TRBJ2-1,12,TGCGCCAGCAGACCCGAGGGTGGCGAGCAGTTCTTC,CASRPEGGEQFF
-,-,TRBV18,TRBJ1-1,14,TGTGCCAGCTCACCGGCAGGGGTGAACACTGAAGCTTTCTTT,CASSPAGVNTEAFF
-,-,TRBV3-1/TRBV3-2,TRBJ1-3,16,TGTGCCAGCAGCCAATCCCCGGGGCCCCTAGGGTTGGCCATATATTTT,CASSQSPGPLGLAIYF
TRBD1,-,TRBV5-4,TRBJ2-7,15,TGTGCCAGCAGCTTGGCAGGGGGCGGGCGTGGAGAGCAGTACTTC,CASSLAGGGRGEQYF
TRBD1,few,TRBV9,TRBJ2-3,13,TGTGCCAGCAGGCAGGGGGCGACAGATACGCAGTATTTT,CASRQGATDTQYF
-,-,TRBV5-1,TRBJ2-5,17,TGCGCCAGCAGCTTGGGGCTTAGCGGAGGGTACCAAGAGACCCAGTACTTC,CASSLGLSGGYQETQYF
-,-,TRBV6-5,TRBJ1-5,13,TGTGCCAGCACAGGTGCGGGCAATCAGCCCCAGCATTTT,CASTGAGNQPQHF
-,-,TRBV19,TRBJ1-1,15,TGTGCCAGTAGTATAGTGGCACAGGGCGGGACTGAAGCTTTCTTT,CASSIVAQGGTEAFF
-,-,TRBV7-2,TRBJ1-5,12,TGTGCCAGCAGCTCAGGGAACCAGCCCCAGCATTTT,CASSSGNQPQHF
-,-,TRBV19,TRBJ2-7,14,TGTGCCAGTAGTTCTGACTATGCCTCCTACGAGCAGTACTTC,CASSSDYASYEQYF
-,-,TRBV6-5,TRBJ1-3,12,TGTGCCAGCAGGGGGAGAGCAAACACCATATATTTT,CASRGRANTIYF
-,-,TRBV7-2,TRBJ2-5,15,TGTGCCAGCAGCTTAGTGGGAGGGGGTCAAGAGACCCAGTACTTC,CASSLVGGGQETQYF
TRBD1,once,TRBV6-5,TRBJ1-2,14,TGTGCCAGCAGTAGGACAGGCGCTAACTATGGCTACACCTTC,CASSRTGANYGYTF
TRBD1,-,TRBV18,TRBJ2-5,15,TGTGCCAGCTCACCAACAGGGGGGAAAGTAGAGACCCAGTACTTC,CASSPTGGKVETQYF
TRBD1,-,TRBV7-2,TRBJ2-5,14,TGTGCCAGCAGCTTCCGGGACAGTCAAGAGACCCAGTACTTC,CASSFRDSQETQYF